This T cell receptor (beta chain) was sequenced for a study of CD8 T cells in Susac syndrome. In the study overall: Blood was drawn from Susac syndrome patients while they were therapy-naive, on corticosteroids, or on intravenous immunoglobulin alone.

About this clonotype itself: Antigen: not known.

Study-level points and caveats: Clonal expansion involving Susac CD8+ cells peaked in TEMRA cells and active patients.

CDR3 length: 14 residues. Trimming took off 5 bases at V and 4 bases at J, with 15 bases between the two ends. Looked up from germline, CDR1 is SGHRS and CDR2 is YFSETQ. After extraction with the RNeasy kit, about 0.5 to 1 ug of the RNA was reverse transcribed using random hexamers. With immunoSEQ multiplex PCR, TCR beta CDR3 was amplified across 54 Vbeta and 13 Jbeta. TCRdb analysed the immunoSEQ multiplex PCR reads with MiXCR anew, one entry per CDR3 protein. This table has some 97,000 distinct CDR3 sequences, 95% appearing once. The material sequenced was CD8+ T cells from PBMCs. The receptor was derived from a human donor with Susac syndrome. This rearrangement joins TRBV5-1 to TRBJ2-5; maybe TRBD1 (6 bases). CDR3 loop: CASRMPTGRETQYF. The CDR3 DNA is TGCGCCAGCAGGATGCCTACAGGGAGAGAGACCCAGTACTTC.